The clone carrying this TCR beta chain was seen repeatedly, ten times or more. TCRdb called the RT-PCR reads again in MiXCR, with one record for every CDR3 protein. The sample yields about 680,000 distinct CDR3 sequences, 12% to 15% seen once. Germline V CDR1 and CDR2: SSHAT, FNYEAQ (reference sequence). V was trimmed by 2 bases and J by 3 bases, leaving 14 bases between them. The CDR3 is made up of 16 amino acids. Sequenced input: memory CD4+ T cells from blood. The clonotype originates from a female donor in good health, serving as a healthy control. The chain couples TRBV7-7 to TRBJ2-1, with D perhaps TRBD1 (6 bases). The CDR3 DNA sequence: TGTGCCAGCAGCTTAACTCTAACAGGGAGCTACAATGAGCAGTTCTTC. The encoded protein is CASSLTLTGSYNEQFF.